Below are 27 T cell receptor beta chains sequenced from a single sample in a study of blood T cell repertoires in COVID-19. Some clones are missing from TCRdb's copy, which holds only in-frame ones; the method was immunoSEQ multiplex PCR. The sample consists of some 250,000 clones, roughly nine tenths of them appearing once. Specimen: PBMCs or T cells enriched from blood (not recorded which). The source is a human donor in a cohort exposed to, infected with or recovered from COVID-19 (not recorded which). The donor label of this sample is uncertain.

The chain recombines TRBV3-1 (or the pseudogene TRBV3-2) with TRBJ1-2; TRBD1 is a possible D gene (6 bases). V was trimmed by 3 bases and J by 5 bases, leaving 13 bases between them. In germline, CDR1 is LGHDT, CDR2 YNNKEL (reference sequence). The CDR3 is 14 residues long. CDR3 in DNA: TGTGCCAGCAGCCACTTCAGGGGCGAGTATGGCTACACCTTC. This encodes CASSHFRGEYGYTF.

The chain couples TRBV3-1 (or the pseudogene TRBV3-2) to TRBJ1-4; 9 nucleotides match TRBD1. Germline V gene sequence: CDR1 LGHDT, CDR2 YNNKEL (reference sequence). The CDR3 covers 15 residues. Germline trimming cut 4 bases from V and 7 bases from J; bases unmatched to any gene: 7. In DNA, the CDR3 is TGTGCCAGCAGCCCGACAGGGGGAGACTCTGAAAAACTGTTTTTT. Protein sequence: CASSPTGGDSEKLFF.

J is TRBJ1-3 and V is TRBV10-3; D not certain. Germline V gene lookup returns CDR1 ENHRY and CDR2 SYGVKD. Trimming stripped 4 bases from V and 1 base from J, with 8 bases between. The CDR3 spans 14 residues. CDR3: CAISALSSGNTIYF. CDR3 in DNA: TGTGCCATCAGTGCCCTCAGTTCTGGAAACACCATATATTTT.

V gene TRBV7-2 combines with J gene TRBJ2-3; 7 nucleotides agree with TRBD1. The germline V gene encodes CDR1 SGHTA and CDR2 FQGNSA. The CDR3 runs to 15 residues. Trimming took 1 base from V and 4 from J; bases not matched to a gene: 5. The CDR3 here is CASSLDRQGSDTQYF. DNA for the CDR3: TGTGCCAGCAGCTTAGACAGACAGGGATCAGATACGCAGTATTTT.

CDR3 sequence: CASSVGGRGGDEQFF. CDR3 coding DNA: TGTGCCAGCAGCGTAGGTGGCCGGGGAGGCGATGAGCAGTTCTTC. The chain is built from TRBV9 and TRBJ2-1; maybe TRBD2 (6 bases). CDR3 length: 15 residues. In germline, CDR1 is SGDLS, CDR2 YYNGEE. V shed 0 bases and J shed 8 bases, with 15 bases lying between them.

CDR3 loop: CASSVEISGEQYF. CDR3 DNA: TGTGCCAGCAGCGTAGAGATTAGCGGCGAGCAGTACTTC. J is TRBJ2-7 and V is TRBV9; D possibly corresponds to TRBD2 (6 bases). The V gene lost 0 bases and the J gene lost 6 bases, with 10 bases spanning the gap. The length of the CDR3 is 13 residues. CDR1 SGDLS and CDR2 YYNGEE come from the germline V gene.

This chain uses TRBV29-1 with TRBJ1-1, with 7 bases fitting TRBD1. Germline V lookup: CDR1 SQVTM, CDR2 ANQGSEA. Trimming cost V 7 bases and J 3 bases; bases outside gene matches: 11. The CDR3 runs 14 residues. CDR3: CSADRGTADTEAFF. The CDR3 region has the DNA TGCAGCGCCGACCGGGGGACAGCGGACACTGAAGCTTTCTTT.

The DNA of the CDR3 is TGTGCCAGCAGCTTTCATTCAACTAATGAAAAACTGTTTTTT. This codes for CASSFHSTNEKLFF. The chain carries TRBV7-8 and TRBJ1-4; D is uncertain. This CDR3 is 14 amino acids long. Germline CDR1 reads SGHVS; CDR2 reads FQNEAQ. Trimming left V 3 bases short and J 0 bases short, with 5 bases between.

This clone came up once. The rearrangement uses TRBV4-1 and TRBJ2-1; D ambiguous. There are 15 residues in the CDR3. Per the germline V gene, CDR1 is MGHRA and CDR2 is YSYEKL. The V end lost 1 base, the J end lost 4 bases, and 11 bases lay between the germline ends. The CDR3 nucleotides are TGCGCCAGCAGCCAAGGGCCAGAGGCATACAATGAGCAGTTCTTC. It is translated as CASSQGPEAYNEQFF.

V and J are TRBV14 and TRBJ1-1; D is ambiguous. This CDR3 spans 13 amino acids. Germline assignment: CDR1 SGHDN and CDR2 FVKESK. The V end was cut by 4 bases, the J end by 6 bases, with 12 bases between. The CDR3: CASSPGSGAEAFF. DNA for the CDR3: TGTGCCAGCAGCCCCGGGTCCGGGGCTGAAGCTTTCTTT.

V gene TRBV18 combines with J gene TRBJ1-5, with D unclear. Germline assignment: CDR1 KGHSH and CDR2 LQKENI. V shed 6 bases and J shed 5 bases, with 14 bases lying between them. The CDR3 covers 14 residues. CDR3 bases: TGTGCCAGCTCGAGTGGCGGTGCGGATCAGCCCCAGCATTTT. It codes for CASSSGGADQPQHF.

V is TRBV5-1 and J is TRBJ1-1; no clear D gene. CDR3 length: 15 amino acids. The V gene's germline CDR1 is SGHRS and CDR2 YFSETQ. The V gene lost 5 bases and the J gene lost 1 base, with 15 bases spanning the gap. The CDR3 DNA reads as TGCGCCAGCAGTCCCAACCGGCGAGGGAACACTGAAGCTTTCTTT. The encoded protein is CASSPNRRGNTEAFF.

This chain joins TRBV4-2 and TRBJ2-1, with 11 positions matching TRBD2. Germline values: CDR1 LGHNA, CDR2 YNFKEQ. V shed 0 bases and J 3 bases; nucleotides not matched to a gene: 7. This CDR3 comprises 18 residues. The CDR3 loop reads CASSQEPFLAGGYNEQFF. The CDR3 bases are TGTGCCAGCAGCCAAGAACCCTTCCTAGCGGGGGGCTACAATGAGCAGTTCTTC.

The gene calls are TRBV5-1 and TRBJ2-5; TRBD2 agrees at 9 bases. V trimming: 6 bases; J trimming: 2 bases; junction bases outside the gene matches: 8. The CDR3 extends over 15 amino acids. Germline lookup yields CDR1 SGHRS and CDR2 YFSETQ. The CDR3 DNA reads as TGCGCCAGCACCGCGGGGGGGGCGCATCAAGAGACCCAGTACTTC. Its translation is CASTAGGAHQETQYF.

This clone appeared once. The DNA of the CDR3 is TGTGCCAGCAGCGCACTCGGGGGGGCTAACTATGGCTACACCTTC. It codes for CASSALGGANYGYTF. The V and J genes are TRBV9 and TRBJ1-2; maybe TRBD1 (5 bases). Trimming shortened V by 3 bases and J by 0 bases, and 12 bases separated the two germline ends. The CDR3 is 15 residues long. The V gene's germline CDR1 is SGDLS and CDR2 YYNGEE.

V is TRBV14 and J is TRBJ1-1; possible D gene TRBD1, 5 bases. Germline V CDR1 and CDR2: SGHDN, FVKESK. The CDR3 covers 14 residues. The V and J ends lost 2 bases and 4 bases respectively, with 11 bases between them. The CDR3 sequence is CASSQYAGVTEAFF. In DNA, the CDR3 is TGTGCCAGCAGCCAATATGCGGGGGTCACTGAAGCTTTCTTT.

The chain has TRBV19 and TRBJ2-1, with TRBD1 identical over 10 bases. This CDR3 contains 16 residues. Losses at the gene ends were 5 bases for V and 9 bases for J; bases not matched to a gene: 13. The V gene's germline CDR1 is LNHDA and CDR2 SQIVND (reference sequence). The CDR3 nucleotides read TGTGCCAGTAGTCGAACGGGGACAGGGGTTTTGGGTGAGCAGTTCTTC. Its translation is CASSRTGTGVLGEQFF.

The chain combines TRBV2 with TRBJ2-4; TRBD1 matches at 9 bases. The V and J ends lost 6 bases and 7 bases, in that order; junction bases with no gene match: 10. Germline V gives CDR1 SNHLY, CDR2 FYNNEI. The CDR3 covers 15 residues. This CDR3 is CASRQQGAGMNIQYF. CDR3 nucleotide sequence: TGTGCCAGCAGACAACAGGGGGCAGGGATGAACATTCAGTACTTC.

This sequence joins TRBV6-4 and TRBJ2-1; TRBD2 matches at 7 bases. The CDR3 runs to 16 residues. J gave up 4 bases and V 0 bases, and 6 bases lay outside the gene matches. CDR1 and CDR2 from the germline V gene are MRHNA and SNTAGT. The DNA of the CDR3 is TGTGCCAGCAGTGACTCTTGGACTAGTGGATACAATGAGCAGTTCTTC. It codes for CASSDSWTSGYNEQFF.

The CDR3 here is CASSYQRDTEAFF. In DNA form, the CDR3 reads TGTGCCAGCAGTTATCAGCGGGACACTGAAGCTTTCTTT. The V call is TRBV6-5, the J call TRBJ1-1; D unclear. In germline, CDR1 is MNHEY, CDR2 SVGAGI. Trimming removed 3 bases from V and 3 bases from J, with 8 bases in between. CDR3 length: 13 residues.

The chain links TRBV30 to TRBJ2-7; TRBD1 matches 8 bases. Losses at the gene ends were 5 bases for V and 1 base for J; bases not matched to a gene: 10. CDR3 length: 15 residues. CDR1 and CDR2 from the germline V gene are GTSNPN and SVGIG (reference sequence). CDR3: CAWGQGALTSYEQYF. The CDR3 bases are TGTGCCTGGGGCCAGGGGGCGCTCACTTCCTACGAGCAGTACTTC.

The V gene is TRBV18, the J gene TRBJ1-1, with D unresolved. The CDR3 length is 15 residues. Trimming pared 2 bases from V and 0 bases from J, leaving 10 bases between. The V gene's germline CDR1 is KGHSH and CDR2 LQKENI. The CDR3 here is CASSPASQLNTEAFF. The CDR3 DNA follows: TGTGCCAGCTCACCAGCGTCACAGCTGAACACTGAAGCTTTCTTT.

The V call is TRBV18, the J call TRBJ2-7; D is perhaps TRBD2 (5 bases). The ends were cut back, 6 bases at V and 7 bases at J, with 10 bases in the middle. Germline CDR1 reads KGHSH; CDR2 reads LQKENI. This CDR3 region has 11 residues. The CDR3 loop reads CASSRKREQYF. The CDR3, as DNA: TGTGCCAGCTCCCGAAAGCGGGAGCAGTACTTC.

The rearrangement links TRBV27 to TRBJ2-3; D gene unclear. CDR1 and CDR2 (germline): MNHEY, SMNVEV (reference sequence). Trimming cost V 2 bases and J 0 bases, with 12 bases left between them. This CDR3 has 16 residues. CDR3 nucleotides: TGTGCCAGCAGTTTACAGTTGAGGTCTAGCACAGATACGCAGTATTTT. Amino acids: CASSLQLRSSTDTQYF.

This chain joins TRBV2 and TRBJ1-3; a weak D match, TRBD1 (6 bases). The CDR3 contains 17 residues. CDR1 and CDR2 from the germline V gene are SNHLY and FYNNEI. The V end lost 0 bases, the J end lost 0 bases, and 12 bases lay between the germline ends. The chain's CDR3 is CASSEALWGPSGNTIYF. DNA of the CDR3: TGTGCCAGCAGTGAAGCGCTCTGGGGGCCCTCTGGAAACACCATATATTTT.

V is TRBV5-1 and J is TRBJ1-6; D may be TRBD1 (5 bases). The CDR3 covers 14 residues. Germline V gene sequence: CDR1 SGHRS, CDR2 YFSETQ. V gave up 2 bases and J gave up 7 bases, with 10 bases separating them. The CDR3 coding sequence is TGCGCCAGCAGCTTTTCAGGGCGGAATTCACCCCTCCACTTT. The encoded protein is CASSFSGRNSPLHF. The variable domain in full, completed from reference TRBV5-1 and TRBJ1-6, reads KAGVTQTPRYLIKTRGQQVTLSCSPISGHRSVSWYQQTPGQGLQFLFEYFSETQRNKGNFPGRFSGRQFSNSRSEMNVSTLELGDSALYLCASSFSGRNSPLHFGNGTRLTVT.

The chain couples TRBV7-9 to TRBJ1-2; TRBD1 might be the D (5 bases). CDR1 is SEHNR, CDR2 FQNEAQ, per germline (reference sequence). This CDR3 is built from 12 residues. The germline V and J ends were trimmed by 9 bases and 3 bases, with 11 bases remaining between them. CDR3 sequence (DNA): TGTGCCAGTTCCCGGGGGGACTATGGCTACACCTTC. Its protein is CASSRGDYGYTF.